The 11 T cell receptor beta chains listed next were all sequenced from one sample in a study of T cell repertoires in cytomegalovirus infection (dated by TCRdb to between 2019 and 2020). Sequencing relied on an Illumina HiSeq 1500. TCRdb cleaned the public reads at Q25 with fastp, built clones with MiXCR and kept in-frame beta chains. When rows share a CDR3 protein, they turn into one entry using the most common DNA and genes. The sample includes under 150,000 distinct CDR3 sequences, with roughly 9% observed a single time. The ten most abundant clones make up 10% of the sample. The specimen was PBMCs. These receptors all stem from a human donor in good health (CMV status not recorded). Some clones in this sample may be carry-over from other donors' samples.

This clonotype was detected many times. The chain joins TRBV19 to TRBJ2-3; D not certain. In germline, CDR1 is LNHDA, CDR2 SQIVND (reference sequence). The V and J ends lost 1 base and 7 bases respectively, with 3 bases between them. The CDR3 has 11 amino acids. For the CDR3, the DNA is TGTGCCAGTAGTATAGCTAATACGCAGTATTTT. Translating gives CASSIANTQYF.

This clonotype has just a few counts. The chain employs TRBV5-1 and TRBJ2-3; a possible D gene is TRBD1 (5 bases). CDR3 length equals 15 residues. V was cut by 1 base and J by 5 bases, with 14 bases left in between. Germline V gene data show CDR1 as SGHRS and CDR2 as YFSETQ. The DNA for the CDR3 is TGCGCCAGCAGCTTGCCGTCAGGGCTCAAAGATACGCAGTATTTT. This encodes CASSLPSGLKDTQYF.

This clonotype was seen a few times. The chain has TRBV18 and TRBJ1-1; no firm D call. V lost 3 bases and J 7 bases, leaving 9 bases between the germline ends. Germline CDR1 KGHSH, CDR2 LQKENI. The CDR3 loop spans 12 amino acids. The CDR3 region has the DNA TGTGCCAGCTCACCCCGGCAGGATGAAGCTTTCTTT. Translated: CASSPRQDEAFF. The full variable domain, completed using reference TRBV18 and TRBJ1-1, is NAGVMQNPRHLVRRRGQEARLRCSPMKGHSHVYWYRQLPEEGLKFMVYLQKENIIDESGMPKERFSAEFPKEGPSILRIQQVVRGDSAAYFCASSPRQDEAFFGQGTRLTVV.

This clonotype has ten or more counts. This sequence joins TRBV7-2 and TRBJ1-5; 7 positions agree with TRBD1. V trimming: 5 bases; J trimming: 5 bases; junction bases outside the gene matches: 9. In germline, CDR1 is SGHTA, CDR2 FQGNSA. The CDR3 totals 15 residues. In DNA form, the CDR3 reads TGTGCCAGCAGCCCACAGGGGTACCGGCATCAGCCCCAGCATTTT. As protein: CASSPQGYRHQPQHF.

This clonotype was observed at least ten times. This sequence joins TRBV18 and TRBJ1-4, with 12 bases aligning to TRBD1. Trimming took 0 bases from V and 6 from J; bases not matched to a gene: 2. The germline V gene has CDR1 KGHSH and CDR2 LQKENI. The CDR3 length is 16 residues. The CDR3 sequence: CASSPPGQGAYEKLFF. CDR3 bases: TGTGCCAGCTCACCACCGGGACAGGGGGCATATGAAAAACTGTTTTTT.

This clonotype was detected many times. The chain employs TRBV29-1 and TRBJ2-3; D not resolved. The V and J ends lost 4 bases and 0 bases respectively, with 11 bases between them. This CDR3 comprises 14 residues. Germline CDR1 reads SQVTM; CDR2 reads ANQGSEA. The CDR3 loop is CSVVRATSTDTQYF. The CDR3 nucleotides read TGCAGCGTTGTTCGTGCCACTAGCACAGATACGCAGTATTTT.

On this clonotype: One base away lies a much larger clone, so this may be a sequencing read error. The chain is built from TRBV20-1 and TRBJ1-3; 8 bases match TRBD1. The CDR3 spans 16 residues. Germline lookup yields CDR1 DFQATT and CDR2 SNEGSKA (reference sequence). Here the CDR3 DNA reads TGCAGTGCTGGAGACCCAGGGGGCAGATCTGGAAACACCATATATTTT. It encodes CSAGDPGGRSGNTIYF.

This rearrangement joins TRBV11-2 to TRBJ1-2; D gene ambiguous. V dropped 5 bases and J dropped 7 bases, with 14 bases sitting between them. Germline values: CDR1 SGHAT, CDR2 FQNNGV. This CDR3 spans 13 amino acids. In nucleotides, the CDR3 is TGTGCCAGCAGCCCCGCGGCCCCCCGTGGCTACACCTTC. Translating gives CASSPAAPRGYTF.

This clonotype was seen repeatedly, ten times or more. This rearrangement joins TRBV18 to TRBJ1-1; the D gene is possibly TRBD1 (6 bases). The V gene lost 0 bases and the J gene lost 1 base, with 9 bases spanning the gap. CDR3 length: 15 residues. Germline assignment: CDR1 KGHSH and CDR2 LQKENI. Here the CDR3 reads CASSPPRGPNTEAFF. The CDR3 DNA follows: TGTGCCAGCTCACCACCGCGGGGGCCGAACACTGAAGCTTTCTTT. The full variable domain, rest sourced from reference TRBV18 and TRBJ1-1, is NAGVMQNPRHLVRRRGQEARLRCSPMKGHSHVYWYRQLPEEGLKFMVYLQKENIIDESGMPKERFSAEFPKEGPSILRIQQVVRGDSAAYFCASSPPRGPNTEAFFGQGTRLTVV.

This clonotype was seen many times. CDR3: CASSGTERPRDEQFF. CDR3 bases: TGTGCCAGCAGCGGGACGGAGCGCCCACGGGATGAGCAGTTCTTC. This rearrangement joins TRBV28 to TRBJ2-1; D is perhaps TRBD1 or TRBD2 (5 bases each). CDR1 is MDHEN and CDR2 is SYDVKM in the germline V gene. The CDR3 sequence is 15 residues long. V lost 6 bases to trimming and J lost 8 bases, with 20 bases between them.

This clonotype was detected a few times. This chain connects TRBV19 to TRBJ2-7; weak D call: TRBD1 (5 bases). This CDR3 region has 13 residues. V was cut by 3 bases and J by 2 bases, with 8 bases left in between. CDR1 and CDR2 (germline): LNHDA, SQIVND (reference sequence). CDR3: CASSIRATYEQYF. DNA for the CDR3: TGTGCCAGTAGTATCAGGGCCACCTACGAGCAGTACTTC.